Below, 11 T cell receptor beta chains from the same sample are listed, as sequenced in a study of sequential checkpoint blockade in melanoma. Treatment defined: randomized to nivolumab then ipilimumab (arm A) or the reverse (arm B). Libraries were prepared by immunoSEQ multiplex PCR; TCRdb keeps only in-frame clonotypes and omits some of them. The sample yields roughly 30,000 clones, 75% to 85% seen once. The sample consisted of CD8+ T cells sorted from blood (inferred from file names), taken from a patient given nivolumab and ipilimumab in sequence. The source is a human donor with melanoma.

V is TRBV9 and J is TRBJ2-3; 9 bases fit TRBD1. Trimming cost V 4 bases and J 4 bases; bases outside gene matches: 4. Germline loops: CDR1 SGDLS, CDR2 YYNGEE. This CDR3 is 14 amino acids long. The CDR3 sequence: CASSPWDRADTQYF. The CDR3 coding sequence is TGTGCCAGCAGCCCCTGGGACAGGGCAGATACGCAGTATTTT.

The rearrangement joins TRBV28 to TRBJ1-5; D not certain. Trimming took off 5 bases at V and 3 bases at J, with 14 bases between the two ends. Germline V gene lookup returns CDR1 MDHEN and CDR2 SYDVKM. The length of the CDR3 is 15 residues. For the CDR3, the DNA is TGTGCCAGCAGTATCGGAGCCGTCGCCAATCAGCCCCAGCATTTT. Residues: CASSIGAVANQPQHF.

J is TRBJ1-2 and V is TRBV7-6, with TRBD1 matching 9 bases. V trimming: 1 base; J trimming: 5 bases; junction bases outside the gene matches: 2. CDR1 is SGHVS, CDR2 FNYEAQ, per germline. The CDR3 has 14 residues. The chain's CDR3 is CASSLGQGEYGYTF. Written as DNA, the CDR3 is TGTGCCAGCAGCTTAGGACAGGGGGAGTATGGCTACACCTTC.

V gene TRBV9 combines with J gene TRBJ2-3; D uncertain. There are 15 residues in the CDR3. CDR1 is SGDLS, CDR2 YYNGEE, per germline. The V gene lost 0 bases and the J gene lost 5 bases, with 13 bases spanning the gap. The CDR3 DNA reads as TGTGCCAGCAGCGTAGGAGGCCTCCCGGGAGATACGCAGTATTTT. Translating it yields CASSVGGLPGDTQYF.

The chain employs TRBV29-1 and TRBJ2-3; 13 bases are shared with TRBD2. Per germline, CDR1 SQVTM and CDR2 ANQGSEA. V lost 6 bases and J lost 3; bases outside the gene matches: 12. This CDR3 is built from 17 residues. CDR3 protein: CSVPWTSGSRGTDTQYF. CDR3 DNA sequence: TGCAGCGTCCCCTGGACTAGCGGGAGCCGAGGGACAGATACGCAGTATTTT.

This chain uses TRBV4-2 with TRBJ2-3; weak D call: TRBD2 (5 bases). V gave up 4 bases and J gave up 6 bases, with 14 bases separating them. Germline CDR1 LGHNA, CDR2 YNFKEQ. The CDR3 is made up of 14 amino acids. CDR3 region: CASSPRTLGDTQYF. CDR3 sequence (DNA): TGTGCCAGCAGCCCCCGGACTCTGGGGGATACGCAGTATTTT.

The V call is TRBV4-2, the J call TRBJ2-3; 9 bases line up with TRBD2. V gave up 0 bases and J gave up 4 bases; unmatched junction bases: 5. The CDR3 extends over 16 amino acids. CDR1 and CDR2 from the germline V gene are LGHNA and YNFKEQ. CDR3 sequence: CASSQDQGGGADTQYF. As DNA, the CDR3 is TGTGCCAGCAGCCAAGATCAGGGCGGGGGGGCAGATACGCAGTATTTT.

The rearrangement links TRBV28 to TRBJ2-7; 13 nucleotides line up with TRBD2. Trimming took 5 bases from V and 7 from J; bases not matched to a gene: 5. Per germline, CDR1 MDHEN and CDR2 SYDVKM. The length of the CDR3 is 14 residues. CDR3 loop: CASSLGLAGDEQYF. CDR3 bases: TGTGCCAGCAGTCTTGGACTAGCGGGAGATGAGCAGTACTTC.

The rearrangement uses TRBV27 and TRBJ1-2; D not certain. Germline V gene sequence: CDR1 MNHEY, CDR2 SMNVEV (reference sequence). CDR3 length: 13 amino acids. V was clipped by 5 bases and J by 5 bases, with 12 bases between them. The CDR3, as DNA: TGTGCCAGCAGTCCCCTCCCCGGGTATGGCTACACCTTC. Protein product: CASSPLPGYGYTF.

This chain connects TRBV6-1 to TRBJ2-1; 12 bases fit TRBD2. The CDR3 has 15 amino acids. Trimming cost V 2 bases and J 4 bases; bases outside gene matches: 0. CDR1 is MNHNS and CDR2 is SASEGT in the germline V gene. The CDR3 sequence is CASSELAGGYNEQFF. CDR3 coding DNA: TGTGCCAGCAGTGAACTAGCGGGGGGGTACAATGAGCAGTTCTTC.

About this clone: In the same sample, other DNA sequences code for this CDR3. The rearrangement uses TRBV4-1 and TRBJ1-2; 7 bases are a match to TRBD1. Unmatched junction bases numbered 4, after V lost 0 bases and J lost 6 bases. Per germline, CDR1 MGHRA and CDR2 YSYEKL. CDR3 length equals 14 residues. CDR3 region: CASSQEGTVNGYTF. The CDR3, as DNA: TGCGCCAGCAGCCAAGAAGGGACAGTTAATGGCTACACCTTC.